These 28 T cell receptor beta chains were sequenced from one sample in a study of CD8 T cells in ankylosing spondylitis. TCRdb used MiXCR to reprocess the 5' RACE reads, holding one entry per CDR3 protein. The table lists approximately 38,000 distinct CDR3 sequences, around 2.9% of them singletons, with about 4.8% in the top ten. The sequenced material came from blood, either unsorted or a sorted T cell fraction (not recorded which). The source of these receptors is a male donor with ankylosing spondylitis or in good health (not recorded which).

This clonotype was observed at least ten times. The chain has TRBV5-6 and TRBJ1-6; no reliable D call. Germline V gene data show CDR1 as SGHDT and CDR2 as YYEEEE. The CDR3 has 10 amino acids. Trimming shortened V by 1 base and J by 11 bases, and 1 base separated the two germline ends. CDR3 sequence (DNA): TGTGCCAGCAGCTTGCCACCCCTCCACTTT. Its protein is CASSLPPLHF.

This clonotype was observed at least ten times. The V gene is TRBV9, the J gene TRBJ2-2, with 12 bases identical to TRBD2. CDR1 is SGDLS, CDR2 YYNGEE, per germline. The CDR3 runs to 18 residues. Losses at the gene ends were 0 bases for V and 6 bases for J; bases not matched to a gene: 9. This CDR3 is CASSVAPLAGGRAGELFF. DNA of the CDR3: TGTGCCAGCAGCGTAGCCCCGCTAGCGGGAGGGAGGGCCGGGGAGCTGTTTTTT.

This clonotype has at least ten counts. CDR3 in DNA: TGTGCCAGCAGCGTTCGCCCATACTACGAGCAGTACTTC. Translating it yields CASSVRPYYEQYF. The chain uses TRBV9 and TRBJ2-7; D remains unclear. The V gene lost 2 bases and the J gene lost 3 bases, with 9 bases spanning the gap. The CDR3 totals 13 residues. Per the germline V gene, CDR1 is SGDLS and CDR2 is YYNGEE.

The sample holds many counts of this clonotype. The chain combines TRBV9 with TRBJ2-3, with D maybe TRBD2 (6 bases). Germline assignment: CDR1 SGDLS and CDR2 YYNGEE. This CDR3 has 16 residues. V was shortened by 4 bases and J by 2 bases, with 17 bases between the two germline ends. CDR3 in amino acids: CASSPLWRGATDTQYF. As DNA, the CDR3 is TGTGCCAGCAGCCCCTTGTGGCGCGGGGCCACAGATACGCAGTATTTT.

At least ten counts were recorded for this clonotype. V usage is TRBV9 and J usage is TRBJ2-3, with D uncertain. This CDR3 is 14 amino acids long. Germline loops: CDR1 SGDLS, CDR2 YYNGEE. Trimming took 0 bases from V and 4 from J, leaving 9 bases between them. This CDR3 reads CASSVVLESDTQYF. The DNA for the CDR3 is TGTGCCAGCAGCGTAGTGCTAGAATCAGATACGCAGTATTTT.

This clonotype was detected ten times or more. The DNA of the CDR3 is TGTGCCAGCAGCGTAGGACTAGCGGGAGTGATAGATACGCAGTATTTT. Protein: CASSVGLAGVIDTQYF. The chain couples TRBV9 to TRBJ2-3; 12 bases are a match to TRBD2. V lost 0 bases and J lost 5; bases outside the gene matches: 4. The CDR3 runs to 16 residues. In germline, CDR1 is SGDLS, CDR2 YYNGEE.

This clonotype occurred many times. The V gene is TRBV9, the J gene TRBJ2-3; 10 bases match TRBD1. Germline CDR1 is SGDLS and CDR2 is YYNGEE. V trimming: 3 bases; J trimming: 5 bases; junction bases outside the gene matches: 12. The CDR3 contains 17 residues. The DNA of the CDR3 is TGTGCCAGCAGCGAAGACGCTGGGACAGGGGCTGGAGATACGCAGTATTTT. It is translated as CASSEDAGTGAGDTQYF.

This clonotype was detected ten times or more. This chain links TRBV9 with TRBJ2-1; 7 bases line up with TRBD2. Trimming at V came to 0 bases and at J to 7 bases, leaving 13 bases not matched to a gene. The CDR3 is made up of 17 amino acids. Germline CDR1 SGDLS, CDR2 YYNGEE. Here the CDR3 DNA reads TGTGCCAGCAGCGTAGGACACGGGGCTAGCGGTTCAAATGAGCAGTTCTTC. Its protein product is CASSVGHGASGSNEQFF.

This clonotype was detected many times. The rearrangement links TRBV9 to TRBJ2-6; unclear D gene. The V and J ends lost 5 bases and 4 bases respectively, with 7 bases between them. CDR1 SGDLS and CDR2 YYNGEE come from the germline V gene. The CDR3 covers 13 residues. The CDR3 loop is CASRGLGANVLTF. CDR3 nucleotide sequence: TGTGCCAGCAGAGGGCTAGGGGCCAACGTCCTGACTTTC. Looking up the rest from reference TRBV9 and TRBJ2-6 gives the full variable domain: DSGVTQTPKHLITATGQRVTLRCSPRSGDLSVYWYQQSLDQGLQFLIQYYNGEERAKGNILERFSAQQFPDLHSELNLSSLELGDSALYFCASRGLGANVLTFGAGSRLTVL.

This clonotype was observed at least ten times. The chain employs TRBV9 and TRBJ1-5; no definite D call. Looked up from germline, CDR1 is SGDLS and CDR2 is YYNGEE. The CDR3 runs to 14 residues. The V and J ends lost 4 bases and 3 bases respectively, with 11 bases between them. The CDR3 DNA reads as TGTGCCAGCAGCCCCACAGATACCAATCAGCCCCAGCATTTT. This sequence encodes CASSPTDTNQPQHF.

This clonotype was seen repeatedly, ten times or more. The chain has TRBV9 and TRBJ2-7; TRBD2 is a possible D gene (6 bases). Trimming shortened V by 4 bases and J by 6 bases, and 17 bases separated the two germline ends. CDR3 length: 14 residues. Germline V gene data show CDR1 as SGDLS and CDR2 as YYNGEE. CDR3 region: CASSLTGEASEQYF. In DNA, the CDR3 is TGTGCCAGCAGCCTCACCGGGGAGGCAAGCGAGCAGTACTTC.

This clonotype was counted many times. This CDR3 reads CASSVEVRHSGNTIYF. CDR3 in DNA: TGTGCCAGCAGCGTAGAAGTCAGGCACTCTGGAAACACCATATATTTT. The gene calls are TRBV9 and TRBJ1-3, with D unclear. This CDR3 is built from 16 residues. V shed 0 bases and J shed 0 bases, with 10 bases lying between them. CDR1 is SGDLS and CDR2 is YYNGEE in the germline V gene.

This clonotype has only a few counts. The chain carries TRBV9 and TRBJ2-1; 10 nucleotides line up with TRBD2. Germline CDR1 and CDR2: SGDLS and YYNGEE. The CDR3 consists of 17 residues. The J segment lost 6 bases and the V segment lost 5 bases, leaving 14 bases of the junction unmatched. CDR3 nucleotides: TGTGCCAGCAGTGTTAGGGAGGCTAGCGGGAGCCCCAATGAGCAGTTCTTC. Protein: CASSVREASGSPNEQFF.

This clonotype was found many times. The V gene is TRBV9, the J gene TRBJ2-3; tentatively, D is TRBD2 (6 bases). The CDR3 extends over 15 amino acids. Germline assignment: CDR1 SGDLS and CDR2 YYNGEE. The ends were cut back, 0 bases at V and 11 bases at J, with 19 bases in the middle. CDR3 amino acids: CASSVGAYPGGEQYF. In DNA form, the CDR3 reads TGTGCCAGCAGCGTAGGGGCCTATCCGGGCGGGGAGCAGTATTTT. Full variable domain (outside the CDR3, taken from reference TRBV9 and TRBJ2-3): DSGVTQTPKHLITATGQRVTLRCSPRSGDLSVYWYQQSLDQGLQFLIQYYNGEERAKGNILERFSAQQFPDLHSELNLSSLELGDSALYFCASSVGAYPGGEQYFGPGTRLTVL.

This clonotype was detected ten times or more. The genes are TRBV21-1 and TRBJ2-1; TRBD2 is taken as the D call from the table, unchecked against the DNA. TRBV21-1 corresponds to a pseudogene. CDR3 length: 14 amino acids. The CDR3 region has the DNA TGTGCCAGCAGCAGGTCGACTAGCGCCAATGAGCAGTTCTTC. It translates to CASSRSTSANEQFF.

The table lists this clonotype with many counts. The rearrangement uses TRBV9 and TRBJ2-2; no definite D call. V shed 7 bases and J shed 5 bases, with 6 bases lying between them. This CDR3 comprises 11 residues. CDR1 is SGDLS and CDR2 is YYNGEE in the germline V gene. CDR3 residues: CASGRTGELFF. The CDR3 bases are TGTGCCAGCGGACGAACCGGGGAGCTGTTTTTT.

The sample holds many counts of this clonotype. The gene calls are TRBV9 and TRBJ2-2; D gene unclear. This CDR3 region has 12 residues. Trimming pared 4 bases from V and 6 bases from J, leaving 7 bases between. Germline CDR1 reads SGDLS; CDR2 reads YYNGEE. CDR3 nucleotides: TGTGCCAGCAGCCCTCGACCCGGGGAGCTGTTTTTT. It yields the protein CASSPRPGELFF.

Ten or more counts support this clonotype. The chain is built from TRBV9 and TRBJ2-2, with D possibly TRBD1 on 6 matching bases. The CDR3 is 16 amino acids. The V gene's germline CDR1 is SGDLS and CDR2 YYNGEE. Trimming removed 4 bases at V and 10 bases at J, with 23 bases between. CDR3 DNA: TGTGCCAGCAGCCTACCAACAGGGTTTACGGCCGTGGAGCTGTTTTTT. This sequence encodes CASSLPTGFTAVELFF.

This clonotype was counted many times. The CDR3 here is CASSRAGGSYNEQFF. The DNA of the CDR3 is TGTGCCAGCAGCAGAGCGGGAGGCTCCTACAATGAGCAGTTCTTC. This sequence joins TRBV9 and TRBJ2-1, with 9 bases that match TRBD2. V lost 4 bases to trimming and J lost 0 bases; unmatched junction nucleotides: 2. The CDR3 covers 15 residues. Germline V gene sequence: CDR1 SGDLS, CDR2 YYNGEE.

This clonotype was seen ten or more times. The rearrangement joins TRBV9 to TRBJ1-1, with D hard to call. Germline CDR1 is SGDLS and CDR2 is YYNGEE. The V end lost 3 bases, the J end lost 5 bases, and 32 bases lay between the germline ends. This CDR3 contains 20 residues. In DNA, the CDR3 is TGTGCCAGCAGCGCGAGCGGACTCCGGGAGGTCTCCTTGTGGAAAACTGAAGCTTTCTTT. Its protein is CASSASGLREVSLWKTEAFF.

This clonotype came up many times. This chain uses TRBV9 with TRBJ2-2, with D maybe TRBD2 (5 bases). Trimming pared 4 bases from V and 8 bases from J, leaving 15 bases between. This CDR3 region has 14 residues. Germline assignment: CDR1 SGDLS and CDR2 YYNGEE. Here the CDR3 DNA reads TGTGCCAGCAGCCCAGCATCGCGGGCGGGGGAGCTGTTTTTT. Its protein is CASSPASRAGELFF.

This clonotype was seen at least ten times. The chain links TRBV9 to TRBJ1-6; tentative D call: TRBD1 (5 bases). CDR3 length: 16 amino acids. The ends were cut back, 0 bases at V and 7 bases at J, with 14 bases in the middle. Germline CDR1 SGDLS, CDR2 YYNGEE. The CDR3 bases are TGTGCCAGCAGCGTAGCCGCGGGGCCTCCAAATTCACCCCTCCACTTT. Protein sequence: CASSVAAGPPNSPLHF.

This clonotype was seen at least ten times. The chain combines TRBV9 with TRBJ2-7; D is tentatively TRBD1 or TRBD2 (7 bases each). The V gene lost 4 bases and the J gene lost 1 base, with 12 bases spanning the gap. CDR1 is SGDLS and CDR2 is YYNGEE in the germline V gene. The CDR3 totals 14 residues. The CDR3 bases are TGTGCCAGCAGCCGACAGGGAGGGTCCTACGAGCAGTACTTC. This sequence encodes CASSRQGGSYEQYF. Based on the CDR3 plus reference TRBV9 and TRBJ2-7, the full variable domain is DSGVTQTPKHLITATGQRVTLRCSPRSGDLSVYWYQQSLDQGLQFLIQYYNGEERAKGNILERFSAQQFPDLHSELNLSSLELGDSALYFCASSRQGGSYEQYFGPGTRLTVT.

This clonotype was detected ten times or more. The chain joins TRBV9 to TRBJ2-7; D gene uncertain. The germline V and J ends were trimmed by 0 bases and 6 bases, with 16 bases remaining between them. The CDR3 has 15 residues. The V gene's germline CDR1 is SGDLS and CDR2 YYNGEE. CDR3 coding DNA: TGTGCCAGCAGCGTAGTTCCGACAACTGTGGGCGAGCAGTACTTC. Protein product: CASSVVPTTVGEQYF.

This clonotype was observed many times. The gene calls are TRBV9 and TRBJ2-6, with D perhaps TRBD1 (6 bases). The germline V gene encodes CDR1 SGDLS and CDR2 YYNGEE. Trimming took 4 bases from V and 2 from J, leaving 19 bases between them. The CDR3 extends over 18 amino acids. The CDR3 region has the DNA TGTGCCAGCAGCTCCTCTGGGGGCCTCTGGCCTGGGGCCAACGTCCTGACTTTC. Translation: CASSSSGGLWPGANVLTF.

This clonotype was counted at least ten times. The rearrangement links TRBV9 to TRBJ2-1; TRBD2 is a possible D gene (6 bases). In germline, CDR1 is SGDLS, CDR2 YYNGEE. Trimming cost V 3 bases and J 6 bases, with 10 bases left between them. The CDR3 extends over 13 amino acids. The CDR3 region has the DNA TGTGCCAGCAGCGGGAGGGCCCGCAATGAGCAGTTCTTC. The encoded protein is CASSGRARNEQFF.

This clonotype was counted ten times or more. This sequence joins TRBV9 and TRBJ2-2; 9 nucleotides match TRBD1. Germline CDR1 and CDR2: SGDLS and YYNGEE. V was pared by 0 bases and J by 4 bases, with 7 bases of the junction left unmatched. CDR3 length: 17 residues. As DNA, the CDR3 is TGTGCCAGCAGCGTAGTATTACAGGGGGCCCGCACCGGGGAGCTGTTTTTT. It is translated as CASSVVLQGARTGELFF. The variable domain in full, completed from reference TRBV9 and TRBJ2-2, reads DSGVTQTPKHLITATGQRVTLRCSPRSGDLSVYWYQQSLDQGLQFLIQYYNGEERAKGNILERFSAQQFPDLHSELNLSSLELGDSALYFCASSVVLQGARTGELFFGEGSRLTVL.

This clonotype was detected many times. The rearrangement joins TRBV9 to TRBJ1-1; D possibly corresponds to TRBD1 (6 bases). The CDR3 has 13 residues. The V gene's germline CDR1 is SGDLS and CDR2 YYNGEE. The germline V and J ends were trimmed by 3 bases and 7 bases, with 13 bases remaining between them. The CDR3 DNA follows: TGTGCCAGCAGCGGACAACAGGGTAGTGAAGCTTTCTTT. Translating it yields CASSGQQGSEAFF. Using reference TRBV9 and TRBJ1-1 for the parts outside the CDR3, the full variable domain is DSGVTQTPKHLITATGQRVTLRCSPRSGDLSVYWYQQSLDQGLQFLIQYYNGEERAKGNILERFSAQQFPDLHSELNLSSLELGDSALYFCASSGQQGSEAFFGQGTRLTVV.